This T cell receptor (beta chain) was identified in a study of cytomegalovirus exposure and HLA in healthy donors. The germline CDR1 and CDR2 sequences are SQVTM and ANQGSEA. The CDR3 has 13 amino acids. Regarding this clone: Antigen specificity is unknown. One end of the junction fails to match germline, which may point to a read error.

The data were produced by immunoSEQ multiplex PCR, yet TCRdb's version contains in-frame clones alone and is incomplete. Seen here are 100,000 to 150,000 clones, 86% observed once, and the top ten hold roughly 5%. General study results and limits: There were some public TCRs occurring in many donors, but most TCR sequences were rare.

This chain connects TRBV29-1 to TRBJ1-2, with TRBD1 matching 9 bases. The specimen sequenced was PBMCs. The TCR sequence derives from a man younger than 35 in good health and CMV-seronegative. The CDR3 coding sequence is TGCAGCGCTGAAAGGACAGGGGTGTATGGCTACACCTTC. Translated: CSAERTGVYGYTF.